These 16 T cell receptor beta chains were all obtained from the same sample, sequenced in a study of Ad26.COV2.S vaccination and SARS-CoV-2 variants. Sequencing was performed with immunoSEQ multiplex PCR; in TCRdb, only in-frame clones are kept and a portion is missing. The sample yields approximately 340,000 clones, approximately 90% seen once. The sample consisted of peripheral blood, taken after recovery from COVID-19. The receptors shown here come from a human donor who had recovered from COVID-19.

The V gene is TRBV11-3, the J gene TRBJ2-1, with TRBD1 matching over 7 bases. The length of the CDR3 is 13 residues. Germline assignment: CDR1 SGHNT and CDR2 YENEEA. The V segment lost 4 bases and the J segment 10 bases; nucleotides outside the gene matches: 7. The CDR3 DNA sequence: TGTGCCAGCAGCTCATTATTACAGGGGGAGCAGTTCTTC. This codes for CASSSLLQGEQFF.

The chain combines TRBV5-4 with TRBJ2-5; D is possibly TRBD2 (5 bases). CDR3 length: 14 residues. V was trimmed by 1 base and J by 5 bases, leaving 12 bases between them. Germline CDR1 is SGHNT and CDR2 is YYREEE (reference sequence). The CDR3 loop is CASSLRGWDETQYF. The CDR3 DNA sequence: TGTGCCAGCAGCTTGCGAGGGTGGGATGAGACCCAGTACTTC.

This chain connects TRBV5-6 to TRBJ1-6; D unclear. Deletions cut 3 bases from V and 2 bases from J, with 12 bases between. There are 16 residues in the CDR3. In germline, CDR1 is SGHDT, CDR2 YYEEEE. The DNA for the CDR3 is TGTGCCAGCAGCTCGAAAGCTCATCCCTATAATTCACCCCTCCACTTT. Its protein product is CASSSKAHPYNSPLHF.

The chain recombines TRBV27 with TRBJ2-4, with unresolved D. V was pared by 4 bases and J by 0 bases, with 10 bases between. This CDR3 region has 15 residues. Looked up from germline, CDR1 is MNHEY and CDR2 is SMNVEV (reference sequence). As DNA, the CDR3 is TGTGCCAGCAGTTCGGGCCCTGGAGCCAAAAACATTCAGTACTTC. It specifies CASSSGPGAKNIQYF.

As DNA, the CDR3 is TGTGCCAGCACCCCCGGGACAGGGTTGACTGGGGCCAACGTCCTGACTTTC. Amino acid sequence: CASTPGTGLTGANVLTF. This chain joins TRBV7-9 and TRBJ2-6; 9 positions agree with TRBD1. J was trimmed by 2 bases and V by 7 bases; bases with no gene match: 9. Germline CDR1 reads SEHNR; CDR2 reads FQNEAQ (reference sequence). The CDR3 runs to 17 residues.

The rearrangement links TRBV23-1 to TRBJ2-7; 7 nucleotides match TRBD1. TRBV23-1 is designated an ORF whose function remains uncertain. V lost 2 bases to trimming and J lost 2 bases; unmatched junction nucleotides: 15. The CDR3 runs to 18 residues. CDR3 amino acids: CASSQTGEKTFKPYEQYF. The CDR3 nucleotides read TGCGCCAGCAGTCAAACAGGGGAGAAAACGTTTAAGCCCTACGAGCAGTACTTC.

This clone was detected once. J is TRBJ2-7 and V is TRBV6-5, with 7 bases that match TRBD1. Germline V CDR1 and CDR2: MNHEY, SVGAGI. This CDR3 has 15 residues. V shed 2 bases, J shed 2 bases, and the junction held 6 bases outside the gene matches. CDR3 in DNA: TGTGCCAGCAGTTACAAGGGACAGCCACCCTACGAGCAGTACTTC. As protein: CASSYKGQPPYEQYF.

This rearrangement joins TRBV7-8 to TRBJ2-5, with TRBD2 matching 10 bases. CDR3 length: 15 residues. Trimming took 7 bases from V and 5 from J; bases not matched to a gene: 10. The germline gives CDR1 SGHVS, CDR2 FQNEAQ. CDR3 bases: TGTGCCAGCAACGAGCGGGGGGGTCAGGGGGAGACCCAGTACTTC. Encoded protein: CASNERGGQGETQYF.

The rearrangement links TRBV7-6 to TRBJ2-7, with a weak D call TRBD1 (5 bases). Germline CDR1 and CDR2: SGHVS and FNYEAQ. V gave up 5 bases and J gave up 1 base, with 15 bases separating them. The CDR3 has 15 residues. Here the CDR3 DNA reads TGTGCCAGCAGCCCCGTAGGACAAGTTTCCTACGAGCAGTACTTC. Translation gives CASSPVGQVSYEQYF.

The V and J genes are TRBV9 and TRBJ2-5; D not certain. The CDR3 has 14 residues. Trimming took 3 bases from V and 5 from J, leaving 14 bases between them. CDR1 SGDLS and CDR2 YYNGEE come from the germline V gene. CDR3 in amino acids: CASSATAFGETQYF. In nucleotides, the CDR3 is TGTGCCAGCAGCGCAACAGCCTTCGGGGAGACCCAGTACTTC.

The chain employs TRBV5-1 and TRBJ2-2; TRBD1 might be the D (5 bases). The germline gives CDR1 SGHRS, CDR2 YFSETQ. The CDR3 is 15 amino acids. Between the trimmed V and J ends, which lost 3 bases and 0 bases, there was a span of 9 bases. The CDR3 sequence: CASSSQGANTGELFF. In DNA, the CDR3 is TGCGCCAGCAGCTCCCAGGGCGCGAACACCGGGGAGCTGTTTTTT. The full variable domain, rest sourced from reference TRBV5-1 and TRBJ2-2, is KAGVTQTPRYLIKTRGQQVTLSCSPISGHRSVSWYQQTPGQGLQFLFEYFSETQRNKGNFPGRFSGRQFSNSRSEMNVSTLELGDSALYLCASSSQGANTGELFFGEGSRLTVL.

The CDR3 nucleotides read TGTGCCAGCAGCCAAGATCTCTTCCGAGACAGGGTACTCAGGGCAGAGACCCAGTACTTC. As protein: CASSQDLFRDRVLRAETQYF. The chain couples TRBV4-2 to TRBJ2-5, with 7 nucleotides matching TRBD1. The CDR3 is made up of 20 amino acids. Germline V gene sequence: CDR1 LGHNA, CDR2 YNFKEQ. V dropped 0 bases and J dropped 4; count of bases not matched to a gene: 20.

The rearrangement joins TRBV5-1 to TRBJ1-1; possible D gene TRBD1, 5 bases. The CDR3 runs to 14 residues. CDR1 and CDR2 from the germline V gene are SGHRS and YFSETQ. Trimming took off 4 bases at V and 1 base at J, with 11 bases between the two ends. The CDR3 sequence: CASSPGGANTEAFF. Here the CDR3 DNA reads TGCGCCAGCAGCCCTGGAGGGGCGAACACTGAAGCTTTCTTT.

The V gene is TRBV5-1, the J gene TRBJ1-4; D is unresolved. CDR3 size: 16 residues. CDR1 and CDR2 (germline): SGHRS, YFSETQ. Between the trimmed V and J ends, which lost 1 base and 0 bases, there was a span of 10 bases. CDR3 sequence reads: CASSLLPWPTNEKLFF. DNA of the CDR3: TGCGCCAGCAGCTTGCTTCCCTGGCCAACTAATGAAAAACTGTTTTTT.

This clone was observed a single time. This chain connects TRBV3-1 (or the pseudogene TRBV3-2) to TRBJ1-5; no definite D call. Germline V lookup: CDR1 LGHDT, CDR2 YNNKEL (reference sequence). CDR3 size: 12 residues. Trimming took 5 bases from V and 7 from J, leaving 9 bases between them. CDR3 region: CASSNGVQPQHF. In nucleotides, the CDR3 is TGTGCCAGCAGCAACGGGGTACAGCCCCAGCATTTT.

The genes are TRBV5-1 and TRBJ2-5; 8 bases are a match to TRBD1. Germline V gene data show CDR1 as SGHRS and CDR2 as YFSETQ. This CDR3 region has 14 residues. Losses at the gene ends were 2 bases for V and 5 bases for J; bases not matched to a gene: 5. CDR3 bases: TGCGCCAGCAGCTTCGGACAGGGAAGGGAGACCCAGTACTTC. It encodes CASSFGQGRETQYF.